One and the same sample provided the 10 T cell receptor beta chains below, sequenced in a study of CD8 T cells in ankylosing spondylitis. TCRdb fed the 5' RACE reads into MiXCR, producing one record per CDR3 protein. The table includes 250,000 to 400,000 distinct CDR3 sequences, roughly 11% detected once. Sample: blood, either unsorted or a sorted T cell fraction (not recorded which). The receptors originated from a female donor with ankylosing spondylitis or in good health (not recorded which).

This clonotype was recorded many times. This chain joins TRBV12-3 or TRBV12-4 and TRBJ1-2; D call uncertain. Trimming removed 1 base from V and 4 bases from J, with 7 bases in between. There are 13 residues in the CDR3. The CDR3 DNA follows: TGTGCCAGCAGTTTAGATGCCAGCTATGGCTACACCTTC. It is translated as CASSLDASYGYTF.

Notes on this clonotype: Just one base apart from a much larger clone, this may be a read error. CDR3 sequence: CASSLNGYKQYF. The CDR3 DNA follows: TGTGCCAGCAGTTTAAACGGCTACAAGCAGTACTTC. The rearrangement links TRBV28 to TRBJ2-7, with D unclear. This CDR3 contains 12 residues. Germline V gene lookup returns CDR1 MDHEN and CDR2 SYDVKM. The complete variable domain, with remaining parts taken from reference TRBV28 and TRBJ2-7, reads DVKVTQSSRYLVKRTGEKVFLECVQDMDHENMFWYRQDPGLGLRLIYFSYDVKMKEKGDIPEGYSVSREKKERFSLILESASTNQTSMYLCASSLNGYKQYFGPGTRLTVT.

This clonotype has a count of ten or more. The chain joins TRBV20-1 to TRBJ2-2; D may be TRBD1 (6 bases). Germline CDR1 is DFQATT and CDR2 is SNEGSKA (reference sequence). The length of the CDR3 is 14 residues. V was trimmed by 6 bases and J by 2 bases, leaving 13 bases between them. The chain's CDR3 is CSAEMGANTGELFF. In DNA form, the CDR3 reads TGCAGTGCCGAAATGGGGGCTAACACCGGGGAGCTGTTTTTT.

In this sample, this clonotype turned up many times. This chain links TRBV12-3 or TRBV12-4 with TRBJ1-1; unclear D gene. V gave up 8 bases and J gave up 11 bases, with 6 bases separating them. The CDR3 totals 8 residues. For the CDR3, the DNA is TGTGCCAGCGCCGGTGCTTTCTTT. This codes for CASAGAFF.

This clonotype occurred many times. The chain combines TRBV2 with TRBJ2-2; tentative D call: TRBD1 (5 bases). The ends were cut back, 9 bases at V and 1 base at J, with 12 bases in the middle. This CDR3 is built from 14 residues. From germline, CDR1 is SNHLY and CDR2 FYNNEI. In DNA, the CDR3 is TGTGCCAGAACTACTACAGGGAACACCGGGGAGCTGTTTTTT. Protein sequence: CARTTTGNTGELFF.

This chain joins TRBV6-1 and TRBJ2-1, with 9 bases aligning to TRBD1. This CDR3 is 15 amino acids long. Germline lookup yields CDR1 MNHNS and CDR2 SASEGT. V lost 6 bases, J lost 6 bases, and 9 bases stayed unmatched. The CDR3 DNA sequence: TGTGCCAGCAGAGGTGGGACAGGGTCCGGCAATGAGCAGTTCTTC. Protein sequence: CASRGGTGSGNEQFF.

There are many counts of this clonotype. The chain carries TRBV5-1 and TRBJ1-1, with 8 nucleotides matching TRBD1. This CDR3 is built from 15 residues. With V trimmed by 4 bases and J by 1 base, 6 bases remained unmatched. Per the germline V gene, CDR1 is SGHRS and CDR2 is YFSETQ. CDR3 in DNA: TGCGCCAGCAGCCCGGACAGGGTTCAGAACACTGAAGCTTTCTTT. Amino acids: CASSPDRVQNTEAFF. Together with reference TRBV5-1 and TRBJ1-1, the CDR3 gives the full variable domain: KAGVTQTPRYLIKTRGQQVTLSCSPISGHRSVSWYQQTPGQGLQFLFEYFSETQRNKGNFPGRFSGRQFSNSRSEMNVSTLELGDSALYLCASSPDRVQNTEAFFGQGTRLTVV.

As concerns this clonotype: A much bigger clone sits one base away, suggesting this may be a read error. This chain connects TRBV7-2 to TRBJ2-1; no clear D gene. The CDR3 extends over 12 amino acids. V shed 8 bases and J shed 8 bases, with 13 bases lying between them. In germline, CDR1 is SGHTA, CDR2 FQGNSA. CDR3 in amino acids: CASFLTLYEQFF. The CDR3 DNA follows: TGTGCCAGCTTCTTAACACTCTATGAGCAGTTCTTC.

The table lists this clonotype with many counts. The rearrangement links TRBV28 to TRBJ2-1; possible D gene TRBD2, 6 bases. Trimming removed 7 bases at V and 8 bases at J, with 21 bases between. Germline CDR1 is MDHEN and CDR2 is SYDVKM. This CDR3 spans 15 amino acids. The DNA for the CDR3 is TGTGCCAGCACCGCCGGAGGGTCGACGGTGGATGAGCAGTTCTTC. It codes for CASTAGGSTVDEQFF. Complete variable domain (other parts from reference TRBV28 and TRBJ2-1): DVKVTQSSRYLVKRTGEKVFLECVQDMDHENMFWYRQDPGLGLRLIYFSYDVKMKEKGDIPEGYSVSREKKERFSLILESASTNQTSMYLCASTAGGSTVDEQFFGPGTRLTVL.

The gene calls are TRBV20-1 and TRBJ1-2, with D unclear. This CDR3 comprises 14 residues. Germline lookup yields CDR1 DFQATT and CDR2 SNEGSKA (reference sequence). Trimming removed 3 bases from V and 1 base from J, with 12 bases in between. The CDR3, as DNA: TGCAGTGCTAGGTCGGGGTCGAATAACTATGGCTACACCTTC. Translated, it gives CSARSGSNNYGYTF.